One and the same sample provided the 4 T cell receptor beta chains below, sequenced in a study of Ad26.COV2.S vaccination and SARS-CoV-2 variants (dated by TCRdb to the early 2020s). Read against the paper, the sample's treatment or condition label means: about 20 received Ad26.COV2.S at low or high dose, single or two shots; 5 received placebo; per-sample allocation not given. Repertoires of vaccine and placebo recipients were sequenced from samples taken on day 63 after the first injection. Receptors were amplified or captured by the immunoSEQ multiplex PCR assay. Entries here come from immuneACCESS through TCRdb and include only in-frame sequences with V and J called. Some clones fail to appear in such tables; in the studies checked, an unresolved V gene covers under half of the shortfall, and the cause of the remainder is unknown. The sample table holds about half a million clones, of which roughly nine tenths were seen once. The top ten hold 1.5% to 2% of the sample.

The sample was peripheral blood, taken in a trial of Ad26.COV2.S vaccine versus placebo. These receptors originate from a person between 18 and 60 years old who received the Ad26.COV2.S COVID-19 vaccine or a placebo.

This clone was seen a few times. In DNA form, the CDR3 reads TGCAGCGTTGAAGCGACTAGCGCGGGAGAGGCCGGGGAGCTGTTTTTT. Translating it yields CSVEATSAGEAGELFF. The chain has TRBV29-1 and TRBJ2-2; TRBD2 aligns across 8 bases. Germline V gene data show CDR1 as SQVTM and CDR2 as ANQGSEA. This CDR3 region has 16 residues. V shed 1 base and J 6 bases; nucleotides not matched to a gene: 10.

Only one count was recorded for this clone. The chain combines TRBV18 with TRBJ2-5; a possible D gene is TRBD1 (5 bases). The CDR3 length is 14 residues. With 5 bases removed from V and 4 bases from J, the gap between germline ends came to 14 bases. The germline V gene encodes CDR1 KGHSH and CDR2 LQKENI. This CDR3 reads CASSTTVAIETQYF. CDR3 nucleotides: TGTGCCAGCTCAACGACAGTCGCTATAGAGACCCAGTACTTC.

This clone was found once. In nucleotides, the CDR3 is TGTGCCAGCTCGCCCTCCACAGGGGCGGGCGGAGAGACCCAGTACTTC. Amino acid sequence: CASSPSTGAGGETQYF. The rearrangement joins TRBV18 to TRBJ2-5; 7 nucleotides align to TRBD1. Per the germline V gene, CDR1 is KGHSH and CDR2 is LQKENI. The CDR3 is 16 amino acids. The junction had 14 bases not matched to a gene; V was cut back by 6 bases and J by 4 bases. Filled out from reference TRBV18 and TRBJ2-5, the complete variable domain reads NAGVMQNPRHLVRRRGQEARLRCSPMKGHSHVYWYRQLPEEGLKFMVYLQKENIIDESGMPKERFSAEFPKEGPSILRIQQVVRGDSAAYFCASSPSTGAGGETQYFGPGTRLLVL.

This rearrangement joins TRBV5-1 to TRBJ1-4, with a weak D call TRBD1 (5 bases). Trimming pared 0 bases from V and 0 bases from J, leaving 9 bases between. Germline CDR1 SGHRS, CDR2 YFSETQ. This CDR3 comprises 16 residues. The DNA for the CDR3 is TGCGCCAGCAGCTTGGCGACAGTCGCAACTAATGAAAAACTGTTTTTT. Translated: CASSLATVATNEKLFF.